These 22 T cell receptor beta chains share one sample of origin, sequenced in a study of CXCR3-negative and CXCR3-positive naive CD8 T cells. The study made its TRB cDNA libraries by 5' RACE, adding UMI labels. Reprocessing the 5' RACE reads, TCRdb reports a single entry for every CDR3 protein and omits DNA. This sample's table reports about 80,000 distinct CDR3 sequences. The sequenced sample consisted of naive CXCR3- CD8+ T cells from blood. This sample's subset: CD45RO-CCR7+CD27+CD95- naive CD8+ T cells lacking CXCR3 (TNR3-). The source of these receptors is a human donor in good health. Some clones in this sample may be carry-over from other donors' samples.

The chain carries TRBV7-2 and TRBJ1-4; the D call of TRBD1 rests on TCRdb alone, since no DNA is present to check it. This CDR3 comprises 16 residues. Germline V gene sequence: CDR1 SGHTA, CDR2 FQGNSA. The CDR3 loop is CASSLGQDRLNEKLFF.

This chain uses TRBV5-1 with TRBJ1-5. The CDR3 runs to 16 residues. CDR1 and CDR2 from the germline V gene are SGHRS and YFSETQ. CDR3 sequence reads: CASSLNGDIRNQPQHF.

The V call is TRBV29-1, the J call TRBJ2-7. The CDR3 is 12 residues long. Germline assignment: CDR1 SQVTM and CDR2 ANQGSEA. The CDR3 reads CSVELDSYEQYF.

This chain uses TRBV7-9 with TRBJ1-2. The length of the CDR3 is 11 residues. Germline V CDR1 and CDR2: SEHNR, FQNEAQ (reference sequence). The CDR3 sequence is CASSSRYGYTF. Variable domain in full (rest from reference TRBV7-9 and TRBJ1-2): DTGVSQNPRHKITKRGQNVTFRCDPISEHNRLYWYRQTLGQGPEFLTYFQNEAQLEKSRLLSDRFSAERPKGSFSTLEIQRTEQGDSAMYLCASSSRYGYTFGSGTRLTVV.

The chain couples TRBV29-1 to TRBJ2-7; TCRdb's assignment of TRBD1 cannot be checked, as there is no DNA. This CDR3 has 12 amino acids. Germline loops: CDR1 SQVTM, CDR2 ANQGSEA. CDR3 loop: CSVQGLLGEQYF.

The chain has TRBV29-1 and TRBJ2-3; the D call from TCRdb, TRBD1, cannot be confirmed without DNA. Germline V gene data show CDR1 as SQVTM and CDR2 as ANQGSEA. The CDR3 consists of 12 residues. CDR3 residues: CSVLQGEDTQYF.

The chain carries TRBV3-1 and TRBJ2-7. The CDR3 has 14 residues. In germline, CDR1 is LGHDT, CDR2 YNNKEL (reference sequence). CDR3 protein: CASSQDITSYEQYF.

The CDR3 reads CASSLVPSGYEQYF. The genes are TRBV7-9 and TRBJ2-7; TCRdb gives TRBD2 as the D gene, but with no DNA this cannot be confirmed. Germline V lookup: CDR1 SEHNR, CDR2 FQNEAQ (reference sequence). The CDR3 length is 14 residues. The whole variable domain, filled in from reference TRBV7-9 and TRBJ2-7, reads DTGVSQNPRHKITKRGQNVTFRCDPISEHNRLYWYRQTLGQGPEFLTYFQNEAQLEKSRLLSDRFSAERPKGSFSTLEIQRTEQGDSAMYLCASSLVPSGYEQYFGPGTRLTVT.

This chain joins TRBV7-6 and TRBJ1-5. Germline CDR1 is SGHVS and CDR2 is FNYEAQ. The CDR3 length is 13 residues. The chain's CDR3 is CASSLDVGQPQHF.

This clonotype ranks as medium-sized in terms of frequency. The chain is built from TRBV7-7 and TRBJ2-1. CDR1 and CDR2 (germline): SSHAT, FNYEAQ (reference sequence). The length of the CDR3 is 17 residues. The CDR3 region is CASSRNSGLGVHNEQFF.

The genes are TRBV5-6 and TRBJ2-2; TCRdb selects TRBD1, and the lack of DNA leaves this call unchecked. This CDR3 has 18 amino acids. Germline V lookup: CDR1 SGHDT, CDR2 YYEEEE. CDR3 protein: CASSYGQTSLVFTGELFF.

This chain links TRBV5-1 with TRBJ2-7; TCRdb outputs TRBD2, but without DNA this stays unchecked. Germline V gene data show CDR1 as SGHRS and CDR2 as YFSETQ. The CDR3 has 13 amino acids. The CDR3 here is CASSLTAGGEQYF.

The V call is TRBV20-1, the J call TRBJ2-1; TCRdb's D call, TRBD1, is unchecked because there is no DNA. The CDR3 extends over 12 amino acids. Germline CDR1 reads DFQATT; CDR2 reads SNEGSKA (reference sequence). This chain's CDR3 is CSARDRPLEQFF.

The chain combines TRBV3-1 with TRBJ2-7; TCRdb reports TRBD1, a call that lacks DNA to check it against. CDR3 length: 16 residues. Germline-derived CDR1 and CDR2 are LGHDT and YNNKEL (reference sequence). CDR3 in amino acids: CASSQGSDSFSYEQYF.

V is TRBV7-8 and J is TRBJ1-1; TCRdb reports TRBD1, a call that lacks DNA to check it against. CDR3 length equals 16 residues. Germline V gene data show CDR1 as SGHVS and CDR2 as FQNEAQ. This CDR3 reads CASSLAYGGDITEAFF.

This chain links TRBV7-9 with TRBJ2-1; the D call from TCRdb, TRBD1, cannot be confirmed without DNA. This CDR3 is 17 amino acids long. In germline, CDR1 is SEHNR, CDR2 FQNEAQ (reference sequence). CDR3 region: CASSLHLRGSSYNEQFF.

This chain joins TRBV6-4 and TRBJ2-2; with no DNA, the TCRdb D assignment of TRBD2 cannot be verified. The CDR3 is 16 residues long. Germline CDR1 and CDR2: MRHNA and SNTAGT. CDR3 in amino acids: CASSERTSGTPGSCFF.

This chain connects TRBV29-1 to TRBJ1-1. Germline CDR1 is SQVTM and CDR2 is ANQGSEA. The CDR3 covers 13 residues. The CDR3 loop reads CSVKALLNTEAFF.

The V and J genes are TRBV7-2 and TRBJ1-1. The CDR3 has 13 residues. The germline CDR1 and CDR2 sequences are SGHTA and FQGNSA. The chain's CDR3 is CASSLGGFTEAFF.

V and J are TRBV29-1 and TRBJ2-7; with no DNA, the TCRdb D assignment of TRBD2 cannot be verified. The CDR3 has 12 residues. Germline lookup yields CDR1 SQVTM and CDR2 ANQGSEA. CDR3 loop: CSVGLAGDEQYF.

The chain couples TRBV29-1 to TRBJ2-7; TCRdb picks TRBD1, but there is no DNA to check that call. CDR1 and CDR2 (germline): SQVTM, ANQGSEA. The CDR3 runs 13 residues. This CDR3 is CSVVGDRTYEQYF.

The chain combines TRBV3-1 with TRBJ2-1; TCRdb's D gene call, TRBD2, goes unchecked for lack of DNA. This CDR3 is built from 16 residues. CDR1 is LGHDT, CDR2 YNNKEL, per germline (reference sequence). This CDR3 reads CASSQDFSGVYNEQFF.